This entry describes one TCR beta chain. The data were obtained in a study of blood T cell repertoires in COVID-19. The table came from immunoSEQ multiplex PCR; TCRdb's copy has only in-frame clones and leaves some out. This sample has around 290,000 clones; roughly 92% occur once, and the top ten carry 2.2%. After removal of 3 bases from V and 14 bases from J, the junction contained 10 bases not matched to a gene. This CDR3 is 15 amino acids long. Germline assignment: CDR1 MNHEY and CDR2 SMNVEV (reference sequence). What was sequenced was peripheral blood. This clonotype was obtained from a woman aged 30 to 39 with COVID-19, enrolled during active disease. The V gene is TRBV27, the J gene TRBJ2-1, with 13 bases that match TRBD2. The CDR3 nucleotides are TGTGCCAGCAGTTTCTCCGGCGGGGGGACTAGCGGGAAGTTCTTC. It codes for CASSFSGGGTSGKFF.